The entry below describes one T cell receptor (beta chain). The data were produced by immunoSEQ multiplex PCR, yet TCRdb's version contains in-frame clones alone and is incomplete. Found here are around 130,000 clones, roughly nine tenths of them singletons; the top ten hold around 1.7%. The sample comes from a study of T cells in localized non-small cell lung cancer. CDR1 and CDR2 from the germline V gene are SGHRS and YFSETQ. V shed 0 bases and J shed 8 bases, with 18 bases lying between them. The CDR3 has 16 residues. V usage is TRBV5-1 and J usage is TRBJ2-1, with D perhaps matching TRBD2 (6 bases). The source of this sequence is a female donor over 55 with stage I lung adenocarcinoma. The sequenced sample was peripheral blood, obtained before any cancer treatment. DNA of the CDR3: TGCGCCAGCAGCTTGGGCGCTAGCGTGACTAGGGATGAGCAGTTCTTC. Translated: CASSLGASVTRDEQFF.